This T cell receptor beta chain appears in the sequencing data of a study of blood T cell repertoires in COVID-19. Study-level background: From the United States, Italy and Spain came samples of acute and convalescent COVID-19. PBMCs, B-cell-depleted T cells, or T cells were the source of the cDNA or gDNA that made up the material.

One Seattle source followed patients from active infection through their disease course. Authors' processing steps: Estimation of nucleated cell counts relied on the amplification of reference gene primers. Sequencing was performed with immunoSEQ multiplex PCR; in TCRdb, only in-frame clones are kept and a portion is missing. The DNA was the basis for D and trimming; V, J and clone size are from that table. The table has fewer than 300,000 clones, about 81% seen once. Per the germline V gene, CDR1 is MDHEN and CDR2 is SYDVKM. Trimming shortened V by 5 bases and J by 7 bases, and 9 bases separated the two germline ends. The CDR3 is 11 amino acids.

The sequencing sample was made of peripheral blood. This TCR was recovered from a human donor with COVID-19, enrolled during active disease. The donor label of this sample is uncertain. V and J are TRBV28 and TRBJ2-7; D unresolved. CDR3 coding DNA: TGTGCCAGCAGTACGGAGCGAGAGCAGTACTTC. Its protein product is CASSTEREQYF.